The rows below give T cell receptor beta chains drawn from one sample of a study of vaccination and CD4 T cells after COVID-19. TCRdb independently ran MiXCR on the PCR reads; one entry per CDR3 protein. The table includes some 14,000 distinct CDR3 sequences, around 45% detected once. Antigens of these TCRs are unknown. Sequencing used CD4+ T cells from blood, cultured in vitro, obtained after SARS-CoV-2 vaccination. The source is a human donor who had recovered from COVID-19. Each CDR3 is given with its conserved first and last residue. The D gene is left open where the match is weak. Not every row has a clone size; where given, it reads once, few, many or a size class.

J: TRBJ1-1
size: -
V: TRBV24-1
D: -
CDR3: CATSDSINTEAFF
DNA: TGTGCCACCAGTGATTCCATCAACACTGAAGCTTTCTTT

J: TRBJ1-1
size: few
V: TRBV7-2
D: -
CDR3: CASSLLIATEAFF
DNA: TGTGCCAGCAGCTTATTGATCGCAACTGAAGCTTTCTTT

J: TRBJ1-4
size: -
V: TRBV20-1
D: TRBD1
CDR3: CSASWTGVSEKLFF
DNA: TGCAGTGCTAGCTGGACAGGGGTTTCTGAAAAACTGTTTTTT

J: TRBJ2-3
size: -
V: TRBV2
D: TRBD2
CDR3: CASRVRGTSGSTDTQYF
DNA: TGTGCCAGCAGGGTCAGAGGGACTAGCGGGAGCACAGATACGCAGTATTTT

J: TRBJ2-7
size: -
V: TRBV20-1
D: -
CDR3: CSASLRDKFSYEQYF
DNA: TGCAGTGCAAGTCTCCGGGACAAATTTTCCTACGAGCAGTACTTC

J: TRBJ2-2
size: -
V: TRBV11-3
D: TRBD2
CDR3: CASSLRLATGELFF
DNA: TGTGCCAGCAGCTTAAGACTAGCAACCGGGGAGCTGTTTTTT

J: TRBJ1-5
size: -
V: TRBV20-1
D: -
CDR3: CSAPSAGLYSNQPQHF
DNA: TGCAGTGCCCCCTCGGCAGGACTTTATAGCAATCAGCCCCAGCATTTT

J: TRBJ1-2
size: -
V: TRBV7-6
D: -
CDR3: CASSLGGREGYTF
DNA: TGTGCCAGCAGCTTAGGTGGAAGGGAAGGCTACACCTTC

J: TRBJ1-6
size: -
V: TRBV20-1
D: TRBD1
CDR3: CSARTGQNSPPHF
DNA: TGCAGTGCTCGGACAGGGCAAAATTCACCCCCCCACTTT

J: TRBJ1-5
size: few
V: TRBV19
D: TRBD1
CDR3: CASSIPFGTGLVQPQHF
DNA: TGTGCCAGTAGTATACCTTTTGGGACAGGGCTCGTTCAGCCCCAGCATTTT

J: TRBJ1-5
size: -
V: TRBV4-1
D: -
CDR3: CASSSGTLGDQPQHF
DNA: TGCGCCAGCAGCTCCGGGACACTGGGGGATCAGCCCCAGCATTTT

J: TRBJ2-1
size: -
V: TRBV7-6
D: -
CDR3: CASSRLGDEQFF
DNA: TGTGCCAGCAGCCGACTTGGAGATGAGCAGTTCTTC

J: TRBJ2-1
size: -
V: TRBV7-2
D: -
CDR3: CGSGLSGGGFYNEQFF
DNA: TGTGGCAGCGGTTTATCTGGAGGGGGTTTCTACAATGAGCAGTTCTTC

J: TRBJ2-1
size: -
V: TRBV27
D: -
CDR3: CASVARGGSYNEQFF
DNA: TGTGCCAGCGTAGCCAGGGGGGGCTCCTACAATGAGCAGTTCTTC

J: TRBJ2-2
size: -
V: TRBV7-3
D: -
CDR3: CASSLRRSTGELFF
DNA: TGTGCCAGCAGCTTAAGGCGTAGCACCGGGGAGCTGTTTTTT

J: TRBJ1-3
size: few
V: TRBV11-2
D: -
CDR3: CASSLQGHSGNTIYF
DNA: TGTGCCAGCAGCTTACAGGGTCACTCTGGAAACACCATATATTTT

J: TRBJ2-1
size: -
V: TRBV6-2/TRBV6-3
D: TRBD1
CDR3: CASVRDRYNEQFF
DNA: TGTGCCAGCGTACGGGACAGGTACAATGAGCAGTTCTTC

J: TRBJ2-5
size: -
V: TRBV11-2
D: TRBD2
CDR3: CASSLALAGGETQYF
DNA: TGTGCCAGCAGCTTAGCTCTAGCGGGGGGAGAGACCCAGTACTTC

J: TRBJ1-3
size: -
V: TRBV10-3
D: -
CDR3: CAISPGQPLSGNTIYF
DNA: TGTGCCATCAGCCCCGGACAGCCCTTATCTGGAAACACCATATATTTT

J: TRBJ2-7
size: few
V: TRBV7-9
D: -
CDR3: CASSFNPPRYEQYF
DNA: TGTGCCAGCAGCTTTAATCCGCCCCGCTACGAGCAGTACTTC

J: TRBJ2-1
size: few
V: TRBV5-6
D: -
CDR3: CASSPASAPYNEQFF
DNA: TGTGCCAGCAGCCCCGCTAGCGCGCCCTACAATGAGCAGTTCTTC

J: TRBJ2-5
size: -
V: TRBV11-3
D: TRBD2
CDR3: CASSARNRQRGRETQYF
DNA: TGTGCCAGCAGCGCCCGTAATCGGCAGCGGGGAAGGGAGACCCAGTACTTC